The present T cell receptor beta chain was sequenced within a study of CD8 T cells in Susac syndrome. With random hexamers, roughly 0.5 to 1 ug RNA was reverse transcribed. The authors amplified TCR beta CDR3 across 54 Vbeta and 13 Jbeta using immunoSEQ multiplex PCR. TCRdb used MiXCR to reprocess the immunoSEQ multiplex PCR reads, holding one entry per CDR3 protein. The sample shows around 130,000 distinct CDR3 sequences, about 95% of them seen only once. The controls, all healthy donors, were matched for age and sex. Negative isolation yielded CD8+ and CD4+ T cells; FACS enriched TEMRA cells. V was shortened by 0 bases and J by 3 bases, with 7 bases between the two germline ends. This CDR3 is built from 13 residues. Germline V gives CDR1 SGDLS, CDR2 YYNGEE.

The J gene is TRBJ2-7, the V gene TRBV9; no reliable D call. Material for sequencing was CD4+ T cells from PBMCs. The source of this sequence is a human donor in good health. The CDR3 is CASSVDRNYEQYF. The CDR3 DNA is TGTGCCAGCAGCGTAGACCGGAACTACGAGCAGTACTTC.